The 2 T cell receptor beta chains below all came from one sample that was sequenced in a study of Graves' ophthalmopathy and Graves' hyperthyroidism. Amplification of TCR beta CDR3 regions used RNA transcripts. RT-PCR in the first round used HTBI primers; a second-round multiplex PCR followed. TCRdb recomputed calls from the multiplex PCR reads with MiXCR, one row per CDR3 protein. The sample yields about 620,000 distinct CDR3 sequences, around a fifth seen once. Sequencing was carried out using peripheral blood. The origin of the receptors is a woman younger than 35 with stable Graves' hyperthyroidism. Some clones in this sample may be carry-over from other donors' samples.

The gene calls are TRBV7-9 and TRBJ2-5; TRBD2 matches at 12 bases. V lost 4 bases and J lost 7; bases outside the gene matches: 7. CDR3 length: 15 residues. Germline CDR1 is SEHNR and CDR2 is FQNEAQ (reference sequence). The CDR3 nucleotides read TGTGCCAGCAGCTCAGCTAGCGGGGGGGCCGGGACCCAGTACTTC. Translation: CASSSASGGAGTQYF.

This clonotype has at least ten counts. The chain joins TRBV5-1 to TRBJ2-2; 11 nucleotides agree with TRBD2. The germline gives CDR1 SGHRS, CDR2 YFSETQ. CDR3 length: 15 amino acids. The trim removed 4 bases at V and 5 bases at J, leaving 4 bases unmatched. CDR3 region: CASSLTSGSTGELFF. For the CDR3, the DNA is TGCGCCAGCAGCCTTACTAGCGGGAGTACCGGGGAGCTGTTTTTT.